This T cell receptor beta chain was sequenced during a study of spatial heterogeneity in lung cancer. General observations from the study: Circulating ubiquitous expanded tumor TCRs were observed more frequently at resection than at follow-up.

With V trimmed by 0 bases and J by 2 bases, 4 bases remained unmatched. The CDR3 contains 15 residues. Germline-derived CDR1 and CDR2 are SGHRS and YFSETQ. Time point in this sample: sample taken at primary tumor resection. TCRdb fed the 5' RACE reads into MiXCR, producing one record per CDR3 protein. The sample records under 40,000 distinct CDR3 sequences, 5% to 5.5% being singletons. This clonotype was recorded many times. What it recognizes is unknown. This chain joins TRBV5-1 and TRBJ1-2; 7 nucleotides match TRBD1. The TCR originated in a female donor with early-stage non-small cell lung cancer. The specimen was PBMCs, collected at surgery. The CDR3 here is CASSLEPGGNYGYTF. The CDR3 region has the DNA TGCGCCAGCAGCTTGGAGCCAGGGGGGAACTATGGCTACACCTTC. Variable domain in full (rest from reference TRBV5-1 and TRBJ1-2): KAGVTQTPRYLIKTRGQQVTLSCSPISGHRSVSWYQQTPGQGLQFLFEYFSETQRNKGNFPGRFSGRQFSNSRSEMNVSTLELGDSALYLCASSLEPGGNYGYTFGSGTRLTVV.